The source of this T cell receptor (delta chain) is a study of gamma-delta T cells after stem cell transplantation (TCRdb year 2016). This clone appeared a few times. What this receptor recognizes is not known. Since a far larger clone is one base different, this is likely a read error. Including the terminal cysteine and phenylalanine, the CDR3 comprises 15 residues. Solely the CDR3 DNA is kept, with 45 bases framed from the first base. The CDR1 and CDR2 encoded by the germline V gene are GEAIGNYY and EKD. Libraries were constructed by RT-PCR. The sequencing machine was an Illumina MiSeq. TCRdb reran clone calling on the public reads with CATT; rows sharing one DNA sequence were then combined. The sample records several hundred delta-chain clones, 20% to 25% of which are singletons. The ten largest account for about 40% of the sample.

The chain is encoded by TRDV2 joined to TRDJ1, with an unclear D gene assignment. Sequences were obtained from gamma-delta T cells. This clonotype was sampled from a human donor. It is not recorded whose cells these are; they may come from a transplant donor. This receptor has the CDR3 CACGTVTAATDKLIF. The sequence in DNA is TGTGCCTGTGGCACCGTGACGGCGGCCACCGATAAACTCATCTTT.